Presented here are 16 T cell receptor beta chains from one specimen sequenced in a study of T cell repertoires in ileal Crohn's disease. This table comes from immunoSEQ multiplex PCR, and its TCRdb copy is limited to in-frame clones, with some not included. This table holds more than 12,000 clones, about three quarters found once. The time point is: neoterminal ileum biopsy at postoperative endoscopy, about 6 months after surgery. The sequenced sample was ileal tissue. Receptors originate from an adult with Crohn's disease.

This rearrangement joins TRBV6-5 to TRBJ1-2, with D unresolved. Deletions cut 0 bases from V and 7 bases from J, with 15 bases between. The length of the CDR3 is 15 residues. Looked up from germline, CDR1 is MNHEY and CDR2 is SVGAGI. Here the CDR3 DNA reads TGTGCCAGCAGTTACTCCCCTGGTCTGGGAGTTGGCTACACCTTC. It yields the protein CASSYSPGLGVGYTF.

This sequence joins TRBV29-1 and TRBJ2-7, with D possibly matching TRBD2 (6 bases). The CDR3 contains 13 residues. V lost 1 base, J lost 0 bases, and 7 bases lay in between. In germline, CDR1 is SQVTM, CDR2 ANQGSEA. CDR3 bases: TGCAGCGTTGAAGGGGGGGACTCCTACGAGCAGTACTTC. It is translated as CSVEGGDSYEQYF.

The CDR3 spells CASSDPGAPAYEQYF. The CDR3 nucleotides are TGTGCCAGTAGTGACCCAGGAGCTCCCGCCTACGAGCAGTACTTC. This rearrangement joins TRBV19 to TRBJ2-7; D gene ambiguous. Looked up from germline, CDR1 is LNHDA and CDR2 is SQIVND (reference sequence). The CDR3 is 15 residues long. Between the trimmed V and J ends, which lost 5 bases and 2 bases, there was a span of 16 bases.

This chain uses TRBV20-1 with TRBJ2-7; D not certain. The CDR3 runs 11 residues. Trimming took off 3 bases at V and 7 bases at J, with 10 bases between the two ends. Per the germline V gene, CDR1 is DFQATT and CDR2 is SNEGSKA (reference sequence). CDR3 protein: CSARMAQEQYF. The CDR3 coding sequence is TGCAGTGCTAGGATGGCCCAGGAGCAGTACTTC.

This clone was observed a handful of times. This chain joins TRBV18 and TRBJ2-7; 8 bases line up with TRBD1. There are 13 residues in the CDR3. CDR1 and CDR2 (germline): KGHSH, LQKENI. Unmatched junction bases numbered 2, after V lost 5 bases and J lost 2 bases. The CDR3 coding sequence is TGTGCCAGCTCATTGGACAGGGCCTACGAGCAGTACTTC. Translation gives CASSLDRAYEQYF.

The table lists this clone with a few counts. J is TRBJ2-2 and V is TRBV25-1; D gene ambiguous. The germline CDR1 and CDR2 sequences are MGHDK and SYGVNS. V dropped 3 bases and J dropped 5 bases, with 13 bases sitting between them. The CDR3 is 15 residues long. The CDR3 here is CASSEVQLGTGELFF. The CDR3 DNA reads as TGTGCCAGCAGTGAGGTACAGCTGGGGACCGGGGAGCTGTTTTTT.

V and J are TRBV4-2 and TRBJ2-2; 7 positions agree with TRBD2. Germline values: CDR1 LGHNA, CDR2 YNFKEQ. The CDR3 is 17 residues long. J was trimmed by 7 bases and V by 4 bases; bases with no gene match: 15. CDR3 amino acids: CASSPEVGGGSFGELFF. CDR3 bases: TGTGCCAGCAGCCCCGAGGTGGGCGGGGGTTCCTTCGGGGAGCTGTTTTTT.

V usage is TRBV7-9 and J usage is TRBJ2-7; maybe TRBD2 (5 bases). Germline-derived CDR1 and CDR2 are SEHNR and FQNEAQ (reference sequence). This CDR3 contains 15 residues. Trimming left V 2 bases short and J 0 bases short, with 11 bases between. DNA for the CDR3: TGTGCCAGCAGCTTACTAGCTCCGAGCTCCTACGAGCAGTACTTC. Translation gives CASSLLAPSSYEQYF.

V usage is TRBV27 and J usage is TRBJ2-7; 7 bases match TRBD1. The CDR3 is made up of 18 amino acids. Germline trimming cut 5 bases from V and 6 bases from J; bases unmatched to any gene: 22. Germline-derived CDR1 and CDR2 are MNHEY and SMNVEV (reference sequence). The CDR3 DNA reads TGTGCCAGCAGTCCACAGGGGACCCTCTCACTAGGAAAGGGCGAGCAGTACTTC. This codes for CASSPQGTLSLGKGEQYF.

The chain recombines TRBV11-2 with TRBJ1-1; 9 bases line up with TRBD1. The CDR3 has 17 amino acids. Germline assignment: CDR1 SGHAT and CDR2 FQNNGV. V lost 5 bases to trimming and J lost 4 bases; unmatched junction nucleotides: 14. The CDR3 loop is CASSRAGTGPGFTEAFF. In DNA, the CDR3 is TGTGCCAGCAGCCGAGCCGGGACAGGGCCCGGATTCACTGAAGCTTTCTTT.

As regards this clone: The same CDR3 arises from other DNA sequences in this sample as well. CDR3 region: CASSFRDRDTEAFF. Written as DNA, the CDR3 is TGTGCCAGCAGCTTTCGGGACAGGGACACTGAAGCTTTCTTT. The gene calls are TRBV5-6 and TRBJ1-1, with 9 nucleotides matching TRBD1. Trimming at V came to 2 bases and at J to 3 bases, leaving 2 bases not matched to a gene. CDR3 length: 14 residues. Germline-derived CDR1 and CDR2 are SGHDT and YYEEEE.

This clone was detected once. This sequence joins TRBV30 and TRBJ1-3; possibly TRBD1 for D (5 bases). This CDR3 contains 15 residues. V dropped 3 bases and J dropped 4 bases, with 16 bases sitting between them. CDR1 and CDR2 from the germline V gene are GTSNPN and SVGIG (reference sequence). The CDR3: CAWSLTPGLGNTIYF. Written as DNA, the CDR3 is TGTGCCTGGAGCCTAACCCCAGGGTTAGGAAACACCATATATTTT.

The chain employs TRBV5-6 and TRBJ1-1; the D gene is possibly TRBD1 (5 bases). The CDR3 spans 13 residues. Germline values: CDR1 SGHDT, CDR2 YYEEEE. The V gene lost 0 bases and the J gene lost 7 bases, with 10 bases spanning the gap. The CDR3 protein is CASSLDPRGEAFF. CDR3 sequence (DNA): TGTGCCAGCAGCTTGGATCCTAGGGGTGAAGCTTTCTTT.

This CDR3 is CASSDRLAEIYEQYF. Here the CDR3 DNA reads TGTGCCAGCAGCGACCGACTAGCGGAGATCTACGAGCAGTACTTC. J is TRBJ2-7 and V is TRBV7-8, with 9 bases fitting TRBD2. This CDR3 contains 15 residues. V lost 5 bases to trimming and J lost 3 bases; unmatched junction nucleotides: 8. Germline V gives CDR1 SGHVS, CDR2 FQNEAQ.

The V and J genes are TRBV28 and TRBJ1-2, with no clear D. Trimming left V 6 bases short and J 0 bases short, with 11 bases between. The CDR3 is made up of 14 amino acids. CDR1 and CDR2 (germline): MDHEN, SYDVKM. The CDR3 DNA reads TGTGCCAGCAGCAGACGGCAGACTAACTATGGCTACACCTTC. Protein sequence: CASSRRQTNYGYTF.

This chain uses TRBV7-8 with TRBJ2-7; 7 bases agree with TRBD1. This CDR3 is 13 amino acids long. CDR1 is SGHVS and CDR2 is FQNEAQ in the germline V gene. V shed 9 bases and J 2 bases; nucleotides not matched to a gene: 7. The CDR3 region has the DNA TGTGCCAGTAGCCAGGGGGTCGCCTACGAGCAGTACTTC. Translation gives CASSQGVAYEQYF.